The clone carrying this TCR beta chain was seen repeatedly, ten times or more. Antigen unknown. CDR1 SGHRS and CDR2 YFSETQ come from the germline V gene. The CDR3 extends over 13 amino acids. Trimming left V 6 bases short and J 2 bases short, with 11 bases between. In TCRdb, the 5' RACE reads were re-called with MiXCR into one record per CDR3 protein. The sample carries some 250,000 distinct CDR3 sequences, 7.5% to 9% recorded once. The sample comes from a study of CD8 T cells in ankylosing spondylitis. Whole-study findings and limits: Disease-linked clones bore a CD8+ phenotype, appearing relatively rarely in peripheral blood. Some of the motif variants had earlier been found in reactive arthritis patients' fluid and blood.

The V and J genes are TRBV5-1 and TRBJ1-1; D remains unclear. The specimen was blood, either unsorted or a sorted T cell fraction (not recorded which). The TCR originated in a male donor with ankylosing spondylitis or in good health (not recorded which). Written as DNA, the CDR3 is TGCGCCAGCACCTCGATGATCAACACTGAAGCTTTCTTT. This encodes CASTSMINTEAFF.